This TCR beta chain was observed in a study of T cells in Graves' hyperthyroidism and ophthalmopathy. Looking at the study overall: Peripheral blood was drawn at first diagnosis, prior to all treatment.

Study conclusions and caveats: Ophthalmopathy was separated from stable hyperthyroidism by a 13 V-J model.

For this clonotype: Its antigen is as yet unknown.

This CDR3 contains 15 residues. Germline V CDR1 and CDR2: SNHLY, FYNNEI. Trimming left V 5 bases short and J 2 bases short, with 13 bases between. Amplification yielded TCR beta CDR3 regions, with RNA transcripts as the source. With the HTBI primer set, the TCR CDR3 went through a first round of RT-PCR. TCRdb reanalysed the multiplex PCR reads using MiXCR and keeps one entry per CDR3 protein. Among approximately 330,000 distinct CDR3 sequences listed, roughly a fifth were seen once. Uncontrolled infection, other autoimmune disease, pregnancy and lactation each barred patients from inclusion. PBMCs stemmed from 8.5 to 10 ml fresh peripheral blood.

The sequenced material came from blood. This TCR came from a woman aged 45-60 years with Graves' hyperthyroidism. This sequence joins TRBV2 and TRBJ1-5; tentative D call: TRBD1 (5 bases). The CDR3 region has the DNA TGTGCCAGCAGTCTCCGGGGGAGGGGCAATCAGCCCCAGCATTTT. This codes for CASSLRGRGNQPQHF.